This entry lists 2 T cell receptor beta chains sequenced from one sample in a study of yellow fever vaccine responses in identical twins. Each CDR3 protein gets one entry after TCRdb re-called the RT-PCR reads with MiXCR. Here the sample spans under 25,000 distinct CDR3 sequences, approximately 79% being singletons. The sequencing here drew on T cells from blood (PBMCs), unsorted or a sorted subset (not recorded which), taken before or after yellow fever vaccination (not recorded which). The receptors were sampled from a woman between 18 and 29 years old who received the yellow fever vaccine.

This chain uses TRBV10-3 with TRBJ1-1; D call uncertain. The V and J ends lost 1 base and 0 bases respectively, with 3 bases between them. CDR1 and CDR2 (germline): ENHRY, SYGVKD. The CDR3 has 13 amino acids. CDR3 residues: CAISEWVNTEAFF. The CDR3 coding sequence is TGTGCCATCAGTGAGTGGGTGAACACTGAAGCTTTCTTT.

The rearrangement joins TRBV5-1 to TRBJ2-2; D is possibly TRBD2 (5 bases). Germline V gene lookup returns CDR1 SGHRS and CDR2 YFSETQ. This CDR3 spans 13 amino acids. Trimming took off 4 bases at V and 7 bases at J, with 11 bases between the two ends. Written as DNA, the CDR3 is TGCGCCAGCAGCATCGAACGGGACGGGGAGCTGTTTTTT. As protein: CASSIERDGELFF.